This T cell receptor beta chain came from a study of radiation and T cells in renal cell carcinoma. The method was immunoSEQ multiplex PCR; TCRdb's version includes in-frame clones alone and lacks a portion of them. The table lists tens of thousands of clones, 70% to 90% of them singletons. Per germline, CDR1 SEHNR and CDR2 FQNEAQ (reference sequence). The CDR3 loop spans 15 amino acids. With respect to this clone: An end of the junction does not agree with germline; a read error may underlie this.

Time point meaning: blood 4 weeks post-SBRT, at nephrectomy. Described treatment: 15 Gy SBRT to primary tumor, nephrectomy 4 weeks later. The chain links TRBV7-9 to TRBJ1-1, with 9 bases aligning to TRBD1. This receptor was identified in a woman aged 55 to 70 with renal cell carcinoma. The sample here was blood, taken from a patient whose treatment included radiotherapy and nephrectomy. The CDR3 region has the DNA TGTGCCAGCAGCTTAGCGGGGAGGACAGGGGACCTTAGGGTCTTT. Translated, it gives CASSLAGRTGDLRVF.